The T cell receptor (beta chain) under discussion was sequenced for a study of blood T cell repertoires in COVID-19. This CDR3 is built from 16 residues. Germline loops: CDR1 SEHNR, CDR2 FQNEAQ (reference sequence). J gave up 1 base and V 4 bases, and 5 bases lay outside the gene matches. This clone was seen only a few times. Repertoires were generated with immunoSEQ multiplex PCR, while TCRdb's copy carries only in-frame clones and drops some. The sample has about 310,000 clones; more than 75% are singletons. The receptor was derived from a man between 50 and 59 years old with active or convalescent COVID-19. This chain connects TRBV7-9 to TRBJ2-2; 8 bases align to TRBD1. The sequencing input was peripheral blood. CDR3 sequence (DNA): TGTGCCAGCAGCTCCTCCGGGACAGGGAACACCGGGGAGCTGTTTTTT. As protein: CASSSSGTGNTGELFF.